This TCR beta chain emerged from a study of T cell clones after liver transplantation. Study context: TCRbeta sequencing after a pre-transplant mixed lymphocyte reaction identified graft-donor-reactive clones, later tracked in post-transplant blood.

Profiling relied on immunoSEQ multiplex PCR, and the TCRdb table lists in-frame clones only, not all of them. This table has tens of thousands of clones, over 80% appearing once. Germline V lookup: CDR1 SGHAT, CDR2 FQNNGV. Trimming removed 2 bases from V and 2 bases from J, with 14 bases in between. The CDR3 spans 16 residues. This TCR came from a human patient who received a liver transplant. Some T cells here may be from the graft donor. The specimen comprised CD4+ T cells from blood, sampled at the 22-month timepoint. This sequence joins TRBV11-2 and TRBJ2-3, with D perhaps assigned TRBD1 or TRBD2 (5 bases each). This CDR3 is CASSLTSGTSTDTQYF. The CDR3 DNA is TGTGCCAGCAGCTTAACCTCCGGGACCTCCACAGATACGCAGTATTTT.